The 12 T cell receptor beta chains presented below share a single source sample, sequenced in a study of OX40 agonist ivuxolimab in advanced cancers. Receptor amplification or capture employed the immunoSEQ multiplex PCR assay. TCRdb mirrors the immuneACCESS table, restricted to in-frame sequences. Some clones are absent from its copies; in checked studies, under half trace to an unresolved V gene, and the reason for the others is unknown. For this sample the table gives tens of thousands of clones, of which approximately 90% were detected only once. In total, the top ten clones hold roughly 5.9% of the sample. The sample in question was CD4+ or CD8+ T cells sorted from blood, obtained in a trial of the OX40 agonist ivuxolimab. These TCRs come from an adult with an advanced solid tumor such as melanoma, head and neck, liver or kidney cancer.

Within the sample, this clone is medium-sized. This chain connects TRBV4-1 to TRBJ1-1; D not certain. The germline gives CDR1 MGHRA, CDR2 YSYEKL. Trimming removed 1 base from V and 3 bases from J, with 21 bases in between. The CDR3 has 18 amino acids. The CDR3 nucleotides read TGCGCCAGCAGCCAAGTGGGGAGGTCTCCTGAGAGGTACACTGAAGCTTTCTTT. It yields the protein CASSQVGRSPERYTEAFF.

The chain carries TRBV5-4 and TRBJ2-1; D uncertain. The CDR3 contains 14 residues. The V and J ends lost 6 bases and 0 bases respectively, with 10 bases between them. Germline V gene sequence: CDR1 SGHNT, CDR2 YYREEE (reference sequence). In nucleotides, the CDR3 is TGTGCCAGCACCCGAGAGAGCTCCTACAATGAGCAGTTCTTC. Translated: CASTRESSYNEQFF.

V gene TRBV28 combines with J gene TRBJ1-1; TRBD1 aligns across 10 bases. V lost 2 bases to trimming and J lost 6 bases; unmatched junction nucleotides: 6. CDR1 and CDR2 from the germline V gene are MDHEN and SYDVKM. The CDR3 covers 15 residues. The CDR3 nucleotides are TGTGCCAGCAGTTTAGGGGGACAGGGGTTCCCTGAAGCTTTCTTT. Translation gives CASSLGGQGFPEAFF.

Only one count was recorded for this clone. The chain uses TRBV10-3 and TRBJ1-2, with D unresolved. Germline assignment: CDR1 ENHRY and CDR2 SYGVKD. Between the trimmed V and J ends, which lost 4 bases and 7 bases, there was a span of 16 bases. The CDR3 has 14 residues. CDR3 DNA sequence: TGTGCCATCAGTGTCGAGGCACCCTTTTCTGGCTACACCTTC. Translating it yields CAISVEAPFSGYTF.

The chain has TRBV28 and TRBJ2-7, with a possible D match to TRBD2 (6 bases). Trimming removed 5 bases from V and 0 bases from J, with 17 bases in between. This CDR3 comprises 16 residues. CDR1 MDHEN and CDR2 SYDVKM come from the germline V gene. The CDR3: CASSPILGTVSYEQYF. CDR3 DNA: TGTGCCAGCAGTCCGATCCTAGGGACTGTCTCCTACGAGCAGTACTTC.

This chain links TRBV5-5 with TRBJ2-3, with TRBD2 matching 7 bases. Germline V gives CDR1 SGHKS, CDR2 YYEKEE (reference sequence). The CDR3 is 13 residues long. V lost 3 bases, J lost 10 bases, and 8 bases stayed unmatched. CDR3 sequence reads: CASSSVGEGAQYF. The CDR3 DNA is TGTGCCAGCAGCTCGGTGGGGGAGGGTGCGCAGTATTTT.

The count of this clone is one. The chain combines TRBV6-6 with TRBJ2-3, with TRBD1 identical over 11 bases. CDR1 and CDR2 from the germline V gene are MNHNY and SVGAGI (reference sequence). The junction had 11 bases not matched to a gene; V was cut back by 8 bases and J by 4 bases. The CDR3 covers 16 residues. CDR3: CASSRTGGGGADTQYF. Here the CDR3 DNA reads TGTGCCAGCTCAAGGACAGGGGGCGGCGGGGCAGATACGCAGTATTTT.

The V and J genes are TRBV28 and TRBJ2-7; maybe TRBD1 (6 bases). This CDR3 has 11 residues. Germline V lookup: CDR1 MDHEN, CDR2 SYDVKM. V dropped 5 bases and J dropped 12 bases, with 14 bases sitting between them. CDR3 residues: CASSVNRVWYF. CDR3 nucleotides: TGTGCCAGCAGTGTCAACAGGGTGTGGTACTTC.

This clone was picked up one time. The chain links TRBV7-2 to TRBJ2-5; 11 nucleotides agree with TRBD2. The tail of the sequence fits TRBJ2-7 better, so the J call may be wrong. CDR3 length equals 15 residues. CDR1 and CDR2 (germline): SGHTA, FQGNSA. DNA of the CDR3: TGTGCCAGCAGCTTTACCGGGACTAGCGGCTACGAGCAGTACTTC. It yields the protein CASSFTGTSGYEQYF.

CDR3: CAISDEGTLRPYNEQFF. The CDR3 nucleotides are TGTGCCATCAGTGACGAAGGGACTCTTAGACCCTACAATGAGCAGTTCTTC. The V call is TRBV10-3, the J call TRBJ2-1, with D possibly being TRBD2 (6 bases). Germline values: CDR1 ENHRY, CDR2 SYGVKD. Trimming cost V 3 bases and J 2 bases, with 17 bases left between them. This CDR3 is built from 17 residues.

The chain employs TRBV30 and TRBJ2-7; 7 bases line up with TRBD2. Germline V gene data show CDR1 as GTSNPN and CDR2 as SVGIG (reference sequence). Losses at the gene ends were 0 bases for V and 4 bases for J; bases not matched to a gene: 6. This CDR3 has 14 residues. In nucleotides, the CDR3 is TGTGCCTGGAGTGTGGGAGGGGATTCGTACGAGCAGTACTTC. Its translation: CAWSVGGDSYEQYF.

This CDR3 is CASSLARPRGLEAFF. The CDR3 DNA follows: TGTGCCAGCAGCTTAGCCCGGCCAAGGGGCCTTGAAGCTTTCTTT. V usage is TRBV11-2 and J usage is TRBJ1-1; a possible D gene is TRBD1 (5 bases). There are 15 residues in the CDR3. Germline V gene lookup returns CDR1 SGHAT and CDR2 FQNNGV. V lost 1 base, J lost 7 bases, and 16 bases lay in between.